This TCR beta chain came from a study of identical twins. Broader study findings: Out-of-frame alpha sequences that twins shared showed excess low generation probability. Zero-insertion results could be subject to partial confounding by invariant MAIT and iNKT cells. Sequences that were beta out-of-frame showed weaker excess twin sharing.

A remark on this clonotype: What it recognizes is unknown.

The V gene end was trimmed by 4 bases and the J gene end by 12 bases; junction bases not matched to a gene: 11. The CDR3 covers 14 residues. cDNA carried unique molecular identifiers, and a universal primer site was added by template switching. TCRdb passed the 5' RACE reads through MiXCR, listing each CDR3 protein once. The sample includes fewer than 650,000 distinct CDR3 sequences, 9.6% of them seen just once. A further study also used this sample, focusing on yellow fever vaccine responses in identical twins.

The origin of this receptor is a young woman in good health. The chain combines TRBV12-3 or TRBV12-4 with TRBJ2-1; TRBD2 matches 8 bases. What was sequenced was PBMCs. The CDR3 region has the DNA TGTGCCAGCAGTTCCTCCGGGACTAGTGGCGGGCAGTTCTTC. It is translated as CASSSSGTSGGQFF.